What follows describes a single T cell receptor (beta chain). The authors isolated at least 6 million PBMCs per sample. The sample belongs to a study of blood T cells in healthy people across ages. Germline-derived CDR1 and CDR2 are LGHNA and YSLEER. The CDR3 spans 15 residues. Trimming shortened V by 0 bases and J by 2 bases, and 9 bases separated the two germline ends. With a J-beta primer mix and a sample-barcoded 5' primer, a second PCR ran 7 to 11 cycles. TCRdb re-called the 5' RACE reads through MiXCR, storing one row per CDR3 protein. The table has approximately 800,000 distinct CDR3 sequences, approximately 67% seen once.

This TCR was recovered from a man in his thirties or forties in good health. Input material: blood. J is TRBJ2-3 and V is TRBV4-3, with D uncertain. The CDR3 DNA reads as TGCGCCAGCAGCCAAGAGGGCAGCCTCACAGATACGCAGTATTTT. Translation gives CASSQEGSLTDTQYF.